The 2 T cell receptor beta chains listed next were all sequenced from one sample in a study of CD8 T cells in Susac syndrome. The RNA input was roughly 0.45 to 1 ug, and it was reverse transcribed with random hexamers. TCRdb reanalysed the immunoSEQ multiplex PCR reads using MiXCR and keeps one entry per CDR3 protein. The table lists 150,000 to 200,000 distinct CDR3 sequences, approximately 95% of them singletons. Sample: CD8+ T cells from PBMCs. These receptors came from a human donor with Susac syndrome.

V is TRBV27 and J is TRBJ1-5, with TRBD1 identical over 11 bases. Germline trimming cut 4 bases from V and 7 bases from J; bases unmatched to any gene: 6. CDR1 is MNHEY, CDR2 SMNVEV, per germline (reference sequence). The CDR3 has 15 residues. DNA for the CDR3: TGTGCCAGCAGTTCCCGGACAGGGGGCCGGCAGCCCCAGCATTTT. This encodes CASSSRTGGRQPQHF.

This clonotype occurred once. This chain links TRBV12-3 or TRBV12-4 with TRBJ2-7; 7 nucleotides match TRBD1. The CDR3 loop spans 14 amino acids. The junction had 7 bases not matched to a gene; V was cut back by 6 bases and J by 2 bases. The CDR3 loop is CASSQSGQPYEQYF. As DNA, the CDR3 is TGTGCCAGCAGCCAATCGGGACAGCCCTACGAGCAGTACTTC.